The rows below give T cell receptor beta chains drawn from one sample of a study of blood T cell repertoires in COVID-19. Data came from immunoSEQ multiplex PCR; TCRdb stores just in-frame clones and leaves some out. This table holds hundreds of thousands of clones, around 85% found once. Source material: PBMCs or T cells enriched from blood (not recorded which). The source is a woman aged 40 to 50 who had recovered from COVID-19. The CDR3 runs from the conserved cysteine through the conserved F or W. A D gene is named only where the DNA matches it firmly. Clone size is given for some rows only: seen once, a few or many times, or a class if the clone is expanded.

CDR3nt	CDR3aa	j_gene	v_gene	abundance	d_gene
TGTGCCATCAGTCAAGGGAGTGGTTCCTACAATGAGCAGTTCTTC	CAISQGSGSYNEQFF	TRBJ2-1	TRBV10-3	NA	NA
TGTGCCAGCAGCTTAACAACCCAGGGATCCGGGGAGCTGTTTTTT	CASSLTTQGSGELFF	TRBJ2-2	TRBV7-3	once	NA
TGTGCCAGCAGTGAATCACTCTATGGCTACACCTTC	CASSESLYGYTF	TRBJ1-2	TRBV28	NA	NA
TGCGCCAGCAGCCAAGACTACCCGTACCAAGAGACCCAGTACTTC	CASSQDYPYQETQYF	TRBJ2-5	TRBV4-3	NA	NA
TGTGCCAGCAGCTTAAGGGGCCGGACAGATGGAAATGAGCAGTTCTTC	CASSLRGRTDGNEQFF	TRBJ2-1	TRBV7-8	NA	NA
TGTGCCAGCAGAACTGGTGGGACAGGAGAGACCCAGTACTTC	CASRTGGTGETQYF	TRBJ2-5	TRBV28	NA	TRBD1
TGTGCCAGCAGCTATAGCGGGGCTCGCTACGAGCAGTACTTC	CASSYSGARYEQYF	TRBJ2-7	TRBV7-2	NA	TRBD2
TGTGCCACCGAATCTGCGGGAGCCGTAGAGACCCAGTACTTC	CATESAGAVETQYF	TRBJ2-5	TRBV15	NA	TRBD2
TGTGCCAGCAGACCGGGACAGGGCTCTCGCGAGCAGTACTTC	CASRPGQGSREQYF	TRBJ2-7	TRBV2	NA	TRBD1
TGTGCCAGCAGTTTACCGCGGACTCGGGCCGAGCAGTACTTC	CASSLPRTRAEQYF	TRBJ2-7	TRBV28	NA	NA